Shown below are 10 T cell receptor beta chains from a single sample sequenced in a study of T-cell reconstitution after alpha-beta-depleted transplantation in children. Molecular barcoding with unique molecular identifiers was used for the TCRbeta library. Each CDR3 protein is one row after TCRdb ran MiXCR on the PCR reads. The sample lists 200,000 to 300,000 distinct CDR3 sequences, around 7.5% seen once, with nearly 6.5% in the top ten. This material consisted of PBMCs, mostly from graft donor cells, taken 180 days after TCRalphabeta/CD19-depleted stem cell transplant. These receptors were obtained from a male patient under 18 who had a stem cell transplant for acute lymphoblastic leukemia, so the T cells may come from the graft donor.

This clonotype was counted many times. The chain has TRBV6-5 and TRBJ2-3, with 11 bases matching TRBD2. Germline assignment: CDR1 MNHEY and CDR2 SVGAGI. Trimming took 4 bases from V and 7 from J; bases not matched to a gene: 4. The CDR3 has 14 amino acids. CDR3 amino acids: CASSLLAGDNTQYF. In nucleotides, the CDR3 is TGTGCCAGCAGTTTACTAGCGGGAGACAATACGCAGTATTTT.

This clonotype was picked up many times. The CDR3 spells CASSPAVQETQYF. CDR3 bases: TGTGCCAGCTCACCAGCGGTACAAGAGACCCAGTACTTC. The chain uses TRBV18 and TRBJ2-5; D is undetermined. The germline V gene encodes CDR1 KGHSH and CDR2 LQKENI. The CDR3 consists of 13 residues. V was shortened by 2 bases and J by 2 bases, with 6 bases between the two germline ends. Supplemented by reference TRBV18 and TRBJ2-5, the full variable domain reads NAGVMQNPRHLVRRRGQEARLRCSPMKGHSHVYWYRQLPEEGLKFMVYLQKENIIDESGMPKERFSAEFPKEGPSILRIQQVVRGDSAAYFCASSPAVQETQYFGPGTRLLVL.

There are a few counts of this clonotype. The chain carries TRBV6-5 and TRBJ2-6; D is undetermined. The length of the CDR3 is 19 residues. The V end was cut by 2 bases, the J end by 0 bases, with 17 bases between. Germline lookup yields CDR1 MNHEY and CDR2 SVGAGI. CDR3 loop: CASSYVMQTSRSGANVLTF. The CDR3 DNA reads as TGTGCCAGCAGTTACGTTATGCAGACTTCCCGCTCTGGGGCCAACGTCCTGACTTTC.

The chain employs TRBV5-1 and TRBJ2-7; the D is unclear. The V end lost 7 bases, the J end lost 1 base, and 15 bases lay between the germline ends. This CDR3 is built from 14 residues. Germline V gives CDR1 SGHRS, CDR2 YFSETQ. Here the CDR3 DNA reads TGCGCCAGCCGGCGAGAGAGACATTCCTACGAGCAGTACTTC. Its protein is CASRRERHSYEQYF. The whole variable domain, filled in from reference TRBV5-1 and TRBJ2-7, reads KAGVTQTPRYLIKTRGQQVTLSCSPISGHRSVSWYQQTPGQGLQFLFEYFSETQRNKGNFPGRFSGRQFSNSRSEMNVSTLELGDSALYLCASRRERHSYEQYFGPGTRLTVT.

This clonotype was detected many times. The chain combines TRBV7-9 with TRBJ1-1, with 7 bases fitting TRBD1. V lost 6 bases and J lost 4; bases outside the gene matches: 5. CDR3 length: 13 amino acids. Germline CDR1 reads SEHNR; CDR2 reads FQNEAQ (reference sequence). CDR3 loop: CASRPTGATEAFF. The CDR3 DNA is TGTGCCAGCAGACCTACAGGGGCCACTGAAGCTTTCTTT. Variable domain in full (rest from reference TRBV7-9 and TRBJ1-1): DTGVSQNPRHKITKRGQNVTFRCDPISEHNRLYWYRQTLGQGPEFLTYFQNEAQLEKSRLLSDRFSAERPKGSFSTLEIQRTEQGDSAMYLCASRPTGATEAFFGQGTRLTVV.

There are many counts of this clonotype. The CDR3 protein is CASSIRTGSSYEQYF. DNA for the CDR3: TGTGCCAGCAGTATAAGGACAGGGTCATCCTACGAGCAGTACTTC. The genes are TRBV25-1 and TRBJ2-7, with 8 bases that match TRBD1. The CDR3 length is 15 residues. Germline loops: CDR1 MGHDK, CDR2 SYGVNS. After removal of 5 bases from V and 1 base from J, the junction contained 7 bases not matched to a gene.

The CDR3 protein is CASSSVGWETQYF. For the CDR3, the DNA is TGTGCCAGCAGTTCCGTGGGATGGGAGACCCAGTACTTC. V is TRBV28 and J is TRBJ2-5, with unresolved D. The V gene's germline CDR1 is MDHEN and CDR2 SYDVKM. The V end was cut by 4 bases, the J end by 5 bases, with 11 bases between. The CDR3 runs to 13 residues.

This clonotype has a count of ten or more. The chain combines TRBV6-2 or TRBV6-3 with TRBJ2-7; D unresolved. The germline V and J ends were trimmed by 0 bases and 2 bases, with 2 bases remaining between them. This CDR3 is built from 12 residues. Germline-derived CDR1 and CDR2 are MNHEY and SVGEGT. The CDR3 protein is CASSYSAYEQYF. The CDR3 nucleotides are TGTGCCAGCAGTTACTCTGCCTACGAGCAGTACTTC.

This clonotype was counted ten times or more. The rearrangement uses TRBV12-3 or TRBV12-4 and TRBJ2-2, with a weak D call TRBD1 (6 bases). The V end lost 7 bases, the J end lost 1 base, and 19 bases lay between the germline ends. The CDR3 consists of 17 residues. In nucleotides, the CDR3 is TGTGCCAGCAAGCCCCTTCAGGGGACCCAGAACACCGGGGAGCTGTTTTTT. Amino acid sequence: CASKPLQGTQNTGELFF.

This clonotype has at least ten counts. The CDR3 nucleotides are TGTGCCAGCAGCCTCCTAAGGGAGCGGGGGAACTACGAGCAGTACTTC. Protein: CASSLLRERGNYEQYF. The genes are TRBV7-2 and TRBJ2-7; TRBD2 matches at 8 bases. V dropped 5 bases and J dropped 3; count of bases not matched to a gene: 12. There are 16 residues in the CDR3. Looked up from germline, CDR1 is SGHTA and CDR2 is FQGNSA.